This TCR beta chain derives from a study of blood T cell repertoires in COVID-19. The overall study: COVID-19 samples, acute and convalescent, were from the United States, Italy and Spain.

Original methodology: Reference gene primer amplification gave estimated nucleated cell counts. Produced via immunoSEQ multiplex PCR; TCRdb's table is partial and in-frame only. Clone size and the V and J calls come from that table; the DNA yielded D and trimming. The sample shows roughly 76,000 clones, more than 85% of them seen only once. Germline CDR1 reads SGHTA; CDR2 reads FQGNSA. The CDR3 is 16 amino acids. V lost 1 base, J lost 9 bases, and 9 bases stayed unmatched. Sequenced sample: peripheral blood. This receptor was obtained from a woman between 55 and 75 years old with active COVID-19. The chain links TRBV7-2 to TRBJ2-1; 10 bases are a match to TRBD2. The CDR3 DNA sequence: TGTGCCAGCAGCTTAGGAAATAGCGGGAGGTTATCTGAGCAGTTCTTC. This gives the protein CASSLGNSGRLSEQFF.